This T cell receptor (beta chain) was identified during a study of CD8 T cells in Susac syndrome. Across the study: Sequenced Susac syndrome patients included roughly six with clinically active disease and about eight in remission.

Reverse transcription of roughly 0.5 to 1 ug RNA was performed with random hexamers. TCRdb recomputed calls from the immunoSEQ multiplex PCR reads with MiXCR, one row per CDR3 protein. The sample has 150,000 to 200,000 distinct CDR3 sequences; roughly 95% are singletons. The CDR3 spans 12 residues. Deletions cut 6 bases from V and 7 bases from J, with 12 bases between. Germline-derived CDR1 and CDR2 are SGDLS and YYNGEE. Regarding the study as a whole: The CD4+ T cell repertoires of Susac syndrome were found to show no clonal expansion.

Fulfillment of recently defined diagnostic criteria for definite or probable disease was shown by the patients with Susac syndrome. In contrast to the negatively isolated CD8+ and CD4+ T cells, TEMRA cells were FACS-enriched. To note about this clonotype: What it binds is not known.

Material: CD4+ T cells from PBMCs. The TCR sequence derives from a human donor with Susac syndrome. The chain recombines TRBV9 with TRBJ2-3, with no clear D. In DNA, the CDR3 is TGTGCCAGCAAGGACGACTCGTATACGCAGTATTTT. It translates to CASKDDSYTQYF.